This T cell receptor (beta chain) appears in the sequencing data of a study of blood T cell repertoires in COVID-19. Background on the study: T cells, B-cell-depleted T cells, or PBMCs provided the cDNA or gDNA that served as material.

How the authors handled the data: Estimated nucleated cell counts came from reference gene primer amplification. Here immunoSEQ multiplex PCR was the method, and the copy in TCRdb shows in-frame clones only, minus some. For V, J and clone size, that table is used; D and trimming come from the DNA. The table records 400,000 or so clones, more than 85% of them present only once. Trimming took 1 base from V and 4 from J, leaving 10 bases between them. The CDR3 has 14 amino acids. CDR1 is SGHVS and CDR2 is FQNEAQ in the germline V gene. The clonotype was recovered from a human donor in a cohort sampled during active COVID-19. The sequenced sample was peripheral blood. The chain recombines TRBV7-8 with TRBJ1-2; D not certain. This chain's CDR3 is CASSLGRSGYGYTF. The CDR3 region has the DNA TGTGCCAGCAGCTTAGGCAGGTCCGGCTATGGCTACACCTTC.